This T cell receptor (beta chain) was profiled in a study of shared clonotypes between healthy human individuals. The study, taken as a whole, reports: The study sampled only blood, and tissue repertoires likely differ.

Naive-designated CD8 cells lacked CD45RO, were positively enriched for CCR7, and omitted terminally differentiated effector memory CD45RA+ cells. In the authors' methods: ImmunoSEQ only sent back junction sequences with no quality scores, so filtering was done differently. Clones were read by immunoSEQ multiplex PCR, and TCRdb kept only the in-frame ones, dropping some. The V and J calls and clone size come from that table; D and trimming were worked out from the DNA. The top ten hold around 0.3% of the sample, which has around 580,000 clones, about 98% seen once. Notes on this clone: Its target is not known.

Material: naive CD8+ T cells sorted from blood. The sequence was obtained from a man younger than 45 in good health.

CDR3 bases: TGTGCCAGCAGCACCATGCCCACAGGGAGGATCACAGATACGCAGTATTTT. Its protein is CASSTMPTGRITDTQYF. This chain uses TRBV13 with TRBJ2-3; D possibly uses TRBD1 or TRBD2 (6 bases each). The V end lost 5 bases, the J end lost 2 bases, and 20 bases lay between the germline ends. Germline CDR1 is PRHDT and CDR2 is FYEKMQ (reference sequence). This CDR3 comprises 17 residues.